This T cell receptor beta chain appears in the sequencing data of a study of control samples from healthy donors and cancer patients (dated by TCRdb to about 2020). Receptor amplification or capture employed the immunoSEQ multiplex PCR assay. TCRdb carries this immuneACCESS record with in-frame sequences only. Its versions omit some clonotypes, under half of them owing to an unresolved V gene in the studies checked, with the rest unexplained. The sample data list more than 110,000 clones, and 80% to 95% of these were observed just once. Around 10% of the sample belongs to the ten largest clones. A word on this clone: Which antigen it targets is not known. Base qualities are not at hand, and no much larger clone is one base apart. The sample holds other DNA sequences that translate to the same CDR3.

Source material: blood. The clonotype comes from a man under 40 in good health.

CDR3 reads: CASSESTGVQPQHF. The base sequence is TGCGCCAGCAGTGAGTCTACGGGAGTTCAGCCCCAGCATTTT. Here the chain combines TRBV10-2 and TRBJ1-5, with the D gene call left open. The CDR3 sequence holds 14 residues, the cysteine and phenylalanine included. Only the CDR3 DNA is retained, 42 bases long and in frame from the first base. Taken from the germline V gene, the CDR1 and CDR2 loops are WSHSY and SAAADI. V gives up 0 bases and J gives up 6 bases, and the segment between their germline ends measures 9 bases.